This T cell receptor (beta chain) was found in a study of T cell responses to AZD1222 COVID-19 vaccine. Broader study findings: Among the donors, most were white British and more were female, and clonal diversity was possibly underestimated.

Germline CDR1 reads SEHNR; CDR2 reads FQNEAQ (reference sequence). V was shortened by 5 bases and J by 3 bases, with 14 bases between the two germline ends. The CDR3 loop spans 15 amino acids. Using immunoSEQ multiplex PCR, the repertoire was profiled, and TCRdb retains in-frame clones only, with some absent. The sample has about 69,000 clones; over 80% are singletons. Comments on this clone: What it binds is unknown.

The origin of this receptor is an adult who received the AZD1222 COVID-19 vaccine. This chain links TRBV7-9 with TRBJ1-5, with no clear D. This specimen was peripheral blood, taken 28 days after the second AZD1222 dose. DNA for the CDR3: TGTGCCAGCAGCCCGGGGTTGAGTAACAATCAGCCCCAGCATTTT. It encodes CASSPGLSNNQPQHF.